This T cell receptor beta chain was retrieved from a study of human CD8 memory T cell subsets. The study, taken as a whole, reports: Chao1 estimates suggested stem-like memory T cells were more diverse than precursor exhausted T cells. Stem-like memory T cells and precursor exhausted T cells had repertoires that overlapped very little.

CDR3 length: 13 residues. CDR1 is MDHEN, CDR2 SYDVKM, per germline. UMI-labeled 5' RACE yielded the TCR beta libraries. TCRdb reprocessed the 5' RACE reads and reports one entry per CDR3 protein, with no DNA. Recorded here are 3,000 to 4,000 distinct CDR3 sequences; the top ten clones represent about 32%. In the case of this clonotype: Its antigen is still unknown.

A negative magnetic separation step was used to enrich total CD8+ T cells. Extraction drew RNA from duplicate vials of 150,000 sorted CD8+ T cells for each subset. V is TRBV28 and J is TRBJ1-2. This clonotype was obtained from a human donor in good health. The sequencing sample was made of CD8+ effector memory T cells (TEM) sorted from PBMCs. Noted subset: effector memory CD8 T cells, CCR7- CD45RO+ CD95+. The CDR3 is CASSFYSLYGYTF.